Shown below are 12 T cell receptor beta chains from a single sample sequenced in a study of technical replicates of blood from a few donors. Assay: immunoSEQ multiplex PCR; the TCRdb copy retains only in-frame clones and omits some. The data contain fewer than 90,000 clones, around 97% of them singletons. The specimen sequenced was T cells isolated from PBMCs. These receptor sequences come from a human donor in good health.

CDR3 loop: CSVEDYTDTQYF. Here the CDR3 DNA reads TGCAGCGTTGAAGATTACACAGATACGCAGTATTTT. The genes are TRBV29-1 and TRBJ2-3; unclear D gene. CDR1 and CDR2 from the germline V gene are SQVTM and ANQGSEA. V shed 0 bases and J shed 2 bases, with 3 bases lying between them. The CDR3 sequence is 12 residues long.

V gene TRBV7-6 combines with J gene TRBJ2-3, with 11 nucleotides matching TRBD2. Germline V lookup: CDR1 SGHVS, CDR2 FNYEAQ. The CDR3 sequence is 16 residues long. The junction had 6 bases not matched to a gene; V was cut back by 2 bases and J by 5 bases. The CDR3 DNA follows: TGTGCCAGCAGCTTACCTTTAGCGGGGGGGAGAGATACGCAGTATTTT. Amino acid sequence: CASSLPLAGGRDTQYF.

This clone was seen only once. This sequence joins TRBV7-7 and TRBJ2-3; 12 nucleotides agree with TRBD1. Germline trimming cut 3 bases from V and 5 bases from J; bases unmatched to any gene: 3. The CDR3 length is 15 residues. Germline CDR1 reads SSHAT; CDR2 reads FNYEAQ (reference sequence). CDR3 region: CASSLGQGAVDTQYF. The CDR3 DNA reads as TGTGCCAGCAGCTTGGGACAGGGGGCCGTAGATACGCAGTATTTT. The whole variable domain, filled in from reference TRBV7-7 and TRBJ2-3, reads GAGVSQSPRYKVTKRGQDVTLRCDPISSHATLYWYQQALGQGPEFLTYFNYEAQPDKSGLPSDRFSAERPEGSISTLTIQRTEQRDSAMYRCASSLGQGAVDTQYFGPGTRLTVL.

At least ten counts were recorded for this clone. CDR3 region: CASSVGQLNTEAFF. The DNA for the CDR3 is TGTGCCAGCAGCGTTGGACAGTTGAACACTGAAGCTTTCTTT. The chain employs TRBV13 and TRBJ1-1, with a tentative D call TRBD1 (6 bases). CDR3 length: 14 amino acids. CDR1 and CDR2 from the germline V gene are PRHDT and FYEKMQ (reference sequence). V was pared by 5 bases and J by 0 bases, with 10 bases between.

V and J are TRBV30 and TRBJ1-1; D gene ambiguous. The CDR3 contains 13 residues. Looked up from germline, CDR1 is GTSNPN and CDR2 is SVGIG (reference sequence). V dropped 4 bases and J dropped 4 bases, with 13 bases sitting between them. In DNA form, the CDR3 reads TGTGCCTGGACTCTCCGAGGTGGCACTGAAGCTTTCTTT. Encoded protein: CAWTLRGGTEAFF.

V and J are TRBV30 and TRBJ2-1, with 11 bases fitting TRBD2. Germline lookup yields CDR1 GTSNPN and CDR2 SVGIG (reference sequence). This CDR3 is built from 14 residues. The CDR3 protein is CAWDSGGALNEQFF. CDR3 nucleotide sequence: TGTGCTTGGGATAGCGGGGGGGCGTTGAATGAGCAGTTCTTC.

The sample holds one count of this clone. V usage is TRBV2 and J usage is TRBJ2-5, with a weak D call TRBD2 (6 bases). Germline assignment: CDR1 SNHLY and CDR2 FYNNEI. Deletions cut 6 bases from V and 5 bases from J, with 13 bases between. This CDR3 is built from 13 residues. In nucleotides, the CDR3 is TGTGCCAGCAGACCTCGAGGGAGGGAGACCCAGTACTTC. Protein sequence: CASRPRGRETQYF.

V usage is TRBV5-6 and J usage is TRBJ2-3; D is perhaps TRBD1 (5 bases). V was clipped by 3 bases and J by 14 bases, with 13 bases between them. The germline gives CDR1 SGHDT, CDR2 YYEEEE. The CDR3 contains 11 residues. The CDR3 region is CASSWGKAVYF. In DNA, the CDR3 is TGTGCCAGCAGCTGGGGCAAGGCGGTGTATTTT.

The chain couples TRBV5-1 to TRBJ2-3; D remains unclear. V was cut by 0 bases and J by 8 bases, with 13 bases left in between. The CDR3 runs 14 residues. The V gene's germline CDR1 is SGHRS and CDR2 YFSETQ. The CDR3 DNA sequence: TGCGCCAGCAGCTTGGGGTTGCAAACGAGTACGCAGTATTTT. This gives the protein CASSLGLQTSTQYF.

The genes are TRBV4-1 and TRBJ2-3; 12 nucleotides agree with TRBD2. Per the germline V gene, CDR1 is MGHRA and CDR2 is YSYEKL. The CDR3 sequence is 15 residues long. J gave up 4 bases and V 4 bases, and 3 bases lay outside the gene matches. Written as DNA, the CDR3 is TGCGCCAGCAGCCTTGGACTAGCGGGGCCAGATACGCAGTATTTT. It specifies CASSLGLAGPDTQYF.

This sequence joins TRBV29-1 and TRBJ1-1, with 8 bases lining up with TRBD1. The CDR3 is 13 amino acids. Germline V CDR1 and CDR2: SQVTM, ANQGSEA. The ends lost 4 bases at V and 4 bases at J; junction bases unmatched: 5. The CDR3 coding sequence is TGCAGCGTTGGGCCCAGGGGGCTCACTGAAGCTTTCTTT. It yields the protein CSVGPRGLTEAFF.

V and J are TRBV5-1 and TRBJ2-7, with D perhaps matching TRBD2 (6 bases). Germline V gene data show CDR1 as SGHRS and CDR2 as YFSETQ. The germline V and J ends were trimmed by 4 bases and 4 bases, with 12 bases remaining between them. The length of the CDR3 is 13 residues. CDR3 amino acids: CASSLTSLYEQYF. The CDR3 DNA sequence: TGCGCCAGCAGCCTTACTAGCTTGTACGAGCAGTACTTC.